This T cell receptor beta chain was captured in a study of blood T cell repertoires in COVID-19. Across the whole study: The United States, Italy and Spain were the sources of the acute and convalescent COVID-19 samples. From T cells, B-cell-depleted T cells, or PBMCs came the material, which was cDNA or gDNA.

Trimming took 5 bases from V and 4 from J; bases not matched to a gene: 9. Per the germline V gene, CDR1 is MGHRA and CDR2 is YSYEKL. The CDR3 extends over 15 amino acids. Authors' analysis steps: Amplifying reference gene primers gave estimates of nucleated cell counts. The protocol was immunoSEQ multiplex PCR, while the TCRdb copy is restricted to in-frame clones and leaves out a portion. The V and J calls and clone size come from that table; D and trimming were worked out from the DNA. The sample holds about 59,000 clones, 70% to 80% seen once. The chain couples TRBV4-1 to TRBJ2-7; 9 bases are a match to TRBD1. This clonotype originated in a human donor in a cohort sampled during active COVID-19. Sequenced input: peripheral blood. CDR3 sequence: CASSTAEQGAYEQYF. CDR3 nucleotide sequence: TGCGCCAGCAGCACCGCGGAACAGGGGGCTTACGAGCAGTACTTC.